This is a list of T cell receptor beta chains from one sample in a study of shared clonotypes between healthy human individuals. Method: immunoSEQ multiplex PCR; TCRdb's copy keeps in-frame clones and lacks some. Altogether hundreds of thousands of clones are present, 77% being singletons, with the ten largest covering more than 10%. Material: PBMCs. All receptors derive from a woman aged 40 to 50 in good health. Some clones in this sample may be carry-over from other donors' samples. Each CDR3 is given with its conserved first and last residue. Rows give clone size only sometimes, using once, few, many, or a class for an expanded clone.

cdr3_length	clone_size	v_call	j_call	cdr3_aa
15	-	TRBV5-4	TRBJ2-1	CASSLGASGSRGQFF
13	-	TRBV5-4	TRBJ2-1	CASSLGLFNEQFF
14	-	TRBV28	TRBJ1-5	CASSYTQGRQPQHF
15	-	TRBV9	TRBJ2-7	CASSVGLAGTGEQYF
14	-	TRBV7-7	TRBJ1-1	CASSPDSIAPEAFF
16	many	TRBV27	TRBJ1-4	CASSPRIGTGGEKLFF
14	few	TRBV2	TRBJ2-5	CASSEDGEAQTQYF
14	-	TRBV5-1	TRBJ2-1	CASSLVHLVDEQFF
15	-	TRBV6-5	TRBJ2-1	CASSYYPSARNEQFF
13	once	TRBV6-6	TRBJ1-1	CASSPTENTEAFF
16	-	TRBV11-2	TRBJ1-3	CASSGLLTTSGNTIYF
14	-	TRBV6-1	TRBJ1-2	CASSPSVSAYGYTF
12	-	TRBV28	TRBJ2-1	CASHSRLHEQFF
13	-	TRBV10-2	TRBJ2-7	CASTTGVRREQYF
15	-	TRBV9	TRBJ2-1	CASSVAGTLYNEQFF
11	-	TRBV6-1	TRBJ2-4	CASLRFDIQYF
22	-	TRBV9	TRBJ2-6	CASSRTITGQGATRSGANVLTF
13	-	TRBV7-3	TRBJ1-3	CASSSVVGQGLYF
16	-	TRBV28	TRBJ2-1	CASRTPAGGPYNEQFF
15	once	TRBV7-6	TRBJ1-5	CASSLRDRSYQPQHF
15	-	TRBV15	TRBJ1-5	CATSKRQGYYQPQHF
15	-	TRBV6-5	TRBJ2-5	CASSRTSGRVETQYF
17	-	TRBV7-9	TRBJ2-2	CASSAGLAGGLAGELFF
15	-	TRBV5-1	TRBJ2-1	CASSLASGAYNEQFF
14	-	TRBV5-5	TRBJ2-3	CASSSVGHTDTQYF
14	-	TRBV2	TRBJ2-3	CASRGSFGTDTQYF
13	-	TRBV7-6	TRBJ2-1	CASSLGTGGEQFF
15	-	TRBV27	TRBJ2-1	CASLKVAASYNEQFF
16	-	TRBV5-1	TRBJ1-1	CASGSDRGRIGTEAFF